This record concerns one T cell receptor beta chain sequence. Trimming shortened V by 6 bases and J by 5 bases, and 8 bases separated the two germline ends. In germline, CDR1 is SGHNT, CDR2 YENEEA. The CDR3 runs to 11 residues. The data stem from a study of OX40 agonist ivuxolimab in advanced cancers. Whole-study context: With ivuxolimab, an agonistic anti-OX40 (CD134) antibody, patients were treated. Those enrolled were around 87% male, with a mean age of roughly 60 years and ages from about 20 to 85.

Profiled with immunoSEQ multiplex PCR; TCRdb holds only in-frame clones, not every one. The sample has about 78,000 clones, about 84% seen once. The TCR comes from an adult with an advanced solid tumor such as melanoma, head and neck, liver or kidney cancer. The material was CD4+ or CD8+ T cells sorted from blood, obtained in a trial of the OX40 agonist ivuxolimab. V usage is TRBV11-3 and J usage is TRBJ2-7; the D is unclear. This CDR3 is CASSLLHEQYF. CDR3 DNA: TGTGCCAGCAGTTTACTCCACGAGCAGTACTTC.